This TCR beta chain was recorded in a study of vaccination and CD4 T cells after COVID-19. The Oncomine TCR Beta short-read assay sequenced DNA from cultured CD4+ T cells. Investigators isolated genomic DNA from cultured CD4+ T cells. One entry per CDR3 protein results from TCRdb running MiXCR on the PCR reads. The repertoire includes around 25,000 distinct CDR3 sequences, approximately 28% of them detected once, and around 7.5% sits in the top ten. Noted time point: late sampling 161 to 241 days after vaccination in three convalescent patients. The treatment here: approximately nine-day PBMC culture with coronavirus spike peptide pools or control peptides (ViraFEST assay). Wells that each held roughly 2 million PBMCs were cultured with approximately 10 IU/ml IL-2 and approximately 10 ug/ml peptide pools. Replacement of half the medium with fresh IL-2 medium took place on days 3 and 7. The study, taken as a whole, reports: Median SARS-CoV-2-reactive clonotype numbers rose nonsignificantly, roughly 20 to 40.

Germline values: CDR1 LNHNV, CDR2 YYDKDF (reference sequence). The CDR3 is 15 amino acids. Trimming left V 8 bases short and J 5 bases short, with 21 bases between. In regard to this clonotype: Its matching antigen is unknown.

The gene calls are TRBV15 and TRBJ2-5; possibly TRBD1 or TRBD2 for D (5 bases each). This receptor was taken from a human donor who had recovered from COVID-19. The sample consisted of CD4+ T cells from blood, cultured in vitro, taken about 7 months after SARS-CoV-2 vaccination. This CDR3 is CATATASGAWETQYF. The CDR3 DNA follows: TGTGCCACCGCAACGGCATCCGGGGCATGGGAGACCCAGTACTTC. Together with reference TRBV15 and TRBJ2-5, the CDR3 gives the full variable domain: DAMVIQNPRYQVTQFGKPVTLSCSQTLNHNVMYWYQQKSSQAPKLLFHYYDKDFNNEADTPDNFQSRRPNTSFCFLDIRSPGLGDTAMYLCATATASGAWETQYFGPGTRLLVL.